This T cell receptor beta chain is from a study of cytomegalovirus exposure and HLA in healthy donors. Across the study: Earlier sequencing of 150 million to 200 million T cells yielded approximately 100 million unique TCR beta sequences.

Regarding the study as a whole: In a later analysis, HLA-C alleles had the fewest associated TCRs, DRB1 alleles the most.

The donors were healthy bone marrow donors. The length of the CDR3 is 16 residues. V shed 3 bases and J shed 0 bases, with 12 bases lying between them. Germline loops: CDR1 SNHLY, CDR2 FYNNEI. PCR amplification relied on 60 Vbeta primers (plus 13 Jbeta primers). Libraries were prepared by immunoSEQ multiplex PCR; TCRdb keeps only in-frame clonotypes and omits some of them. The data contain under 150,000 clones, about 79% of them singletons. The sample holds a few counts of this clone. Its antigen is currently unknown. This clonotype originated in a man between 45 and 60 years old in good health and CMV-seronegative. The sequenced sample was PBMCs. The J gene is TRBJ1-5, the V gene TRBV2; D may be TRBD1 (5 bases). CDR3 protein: CASSDEGAGSNQPQHF. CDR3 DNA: TGTGCCAGCAGTGACGAAGGGGCAGGTAGCAATCAGCCCCAGCATTTT.